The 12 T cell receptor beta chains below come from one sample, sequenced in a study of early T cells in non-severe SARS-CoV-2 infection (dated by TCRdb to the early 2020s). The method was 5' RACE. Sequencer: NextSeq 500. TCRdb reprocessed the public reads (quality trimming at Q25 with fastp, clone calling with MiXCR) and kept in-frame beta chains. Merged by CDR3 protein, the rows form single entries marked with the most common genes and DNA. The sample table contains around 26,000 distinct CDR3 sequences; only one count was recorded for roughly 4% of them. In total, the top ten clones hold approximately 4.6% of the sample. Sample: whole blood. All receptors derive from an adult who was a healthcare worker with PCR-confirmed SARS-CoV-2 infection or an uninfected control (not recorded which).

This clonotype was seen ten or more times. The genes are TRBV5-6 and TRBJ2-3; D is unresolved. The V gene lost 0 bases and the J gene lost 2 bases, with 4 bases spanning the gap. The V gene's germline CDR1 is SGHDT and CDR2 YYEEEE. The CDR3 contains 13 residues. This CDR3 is CASSLDNTDTQYF. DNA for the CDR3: TGTGCCAGCAGCTTGGACAACACAGATACGCAGTATTTT.

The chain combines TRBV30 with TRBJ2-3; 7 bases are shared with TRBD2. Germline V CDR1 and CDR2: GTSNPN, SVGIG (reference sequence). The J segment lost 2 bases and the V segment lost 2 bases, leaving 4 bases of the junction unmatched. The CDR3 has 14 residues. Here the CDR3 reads CAWSQTSVTDTQYF. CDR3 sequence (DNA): TGTGCCTGGAGTCAAACTAGCGTCACAGATACGCAGTATTTT.

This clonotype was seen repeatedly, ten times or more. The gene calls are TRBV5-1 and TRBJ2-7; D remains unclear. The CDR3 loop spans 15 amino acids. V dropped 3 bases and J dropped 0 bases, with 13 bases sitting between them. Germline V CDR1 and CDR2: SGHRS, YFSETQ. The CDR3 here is CASSSRMKSSYEQYF. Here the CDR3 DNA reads TGCGCCAGCAGCTCCCGCATGAAAAGCTCCTACGAGCAGTACTTC.

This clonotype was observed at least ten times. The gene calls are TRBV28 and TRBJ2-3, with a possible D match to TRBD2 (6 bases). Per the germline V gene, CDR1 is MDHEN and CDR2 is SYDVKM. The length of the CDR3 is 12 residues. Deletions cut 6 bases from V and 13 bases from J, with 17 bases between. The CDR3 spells CASSTPGVAKYF. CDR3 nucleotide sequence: TGTGCCAGCAGCACTCCGGGAGTGGCAAAGTATTTT.

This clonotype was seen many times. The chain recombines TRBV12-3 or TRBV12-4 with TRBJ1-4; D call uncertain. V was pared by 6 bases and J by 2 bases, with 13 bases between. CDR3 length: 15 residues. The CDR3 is CASSPDLSTNEKLFF. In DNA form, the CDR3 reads TGTGCCAGCAGCCCAGACCTTTCGACTAATGAAAAACTGTTTTTT.

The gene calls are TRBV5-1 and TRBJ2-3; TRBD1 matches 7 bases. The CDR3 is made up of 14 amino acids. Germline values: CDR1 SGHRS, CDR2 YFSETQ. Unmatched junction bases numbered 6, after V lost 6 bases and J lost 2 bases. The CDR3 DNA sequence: TGCGCCAGCAAGAGCAGGGGGACCACAGATACGCAGTATTTT. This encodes CASKSRGTTDTQYF.

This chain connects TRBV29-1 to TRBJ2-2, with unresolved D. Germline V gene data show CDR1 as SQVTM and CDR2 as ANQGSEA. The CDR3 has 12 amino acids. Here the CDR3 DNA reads TGCACCGCCGGCCCGAACACCGGGGAGCTGTTTTTT. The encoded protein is CTAGPNTGELFF.

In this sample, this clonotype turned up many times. The CDR3 loop reads CASSFGGNEKLFF. Written as DNA, the CDR3 is TGTGCCAGCAGCTTTGGCGGCAATGAAAAACTGTTTTTT. V is TRBV3-1 and J is TRBJ1-4; D call uncertain. The germline V and J ends were trimmed by 5 bases and 5 bases, with 9 bases remaining between them. CDR1 is LGHDT and CDR2 is YNNKEL in the germline V gene (reference sequence). This CDR3 is built from 13 residues.

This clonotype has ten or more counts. The chain's CDR3 is CASSLEVAGRTGELFF. CDR3 nucleotide sequence: TGCGCCAGCAGCTTGGAGGTAGCGGGACGGACCGGGGAGCTGTTTTTT. This chain links TRBV5-1 with TRBJ2-2, with TRBD2 matching 8 bases. This CDR3 contains 16 residues. The V gene end was trimmed by 0 bases and the J gene end by 5 bases; junction bases not matched to a gene: 6. Germline V CDR1 and CDR2: SGHRS, YFSETQ.

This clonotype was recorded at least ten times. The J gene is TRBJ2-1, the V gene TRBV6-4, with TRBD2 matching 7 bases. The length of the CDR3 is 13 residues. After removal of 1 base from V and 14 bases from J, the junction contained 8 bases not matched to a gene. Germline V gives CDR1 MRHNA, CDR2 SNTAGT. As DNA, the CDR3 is TGTGCCAGCAGTGACTTGAGACTAGGGAGGGAGTTCTTC. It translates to CASSDLRLGREFF.

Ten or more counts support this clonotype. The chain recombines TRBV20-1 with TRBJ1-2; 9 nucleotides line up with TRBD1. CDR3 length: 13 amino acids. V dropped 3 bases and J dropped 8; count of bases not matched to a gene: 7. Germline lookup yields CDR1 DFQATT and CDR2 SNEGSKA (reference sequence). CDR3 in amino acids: CSARRTGGWGYTF. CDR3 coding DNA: TGCAGTGCTAGGCGAACAGGGGGCTGGGGCTACACCTTC.

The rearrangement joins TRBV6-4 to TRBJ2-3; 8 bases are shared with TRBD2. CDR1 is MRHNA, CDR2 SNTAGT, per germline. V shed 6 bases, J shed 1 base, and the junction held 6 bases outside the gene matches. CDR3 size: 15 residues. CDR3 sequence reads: CASRERGKGTDTQYF. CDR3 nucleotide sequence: TGTGCCAGCAGAGAGCGGGGGAAAGGCACAGATACGCAGTATTTT.